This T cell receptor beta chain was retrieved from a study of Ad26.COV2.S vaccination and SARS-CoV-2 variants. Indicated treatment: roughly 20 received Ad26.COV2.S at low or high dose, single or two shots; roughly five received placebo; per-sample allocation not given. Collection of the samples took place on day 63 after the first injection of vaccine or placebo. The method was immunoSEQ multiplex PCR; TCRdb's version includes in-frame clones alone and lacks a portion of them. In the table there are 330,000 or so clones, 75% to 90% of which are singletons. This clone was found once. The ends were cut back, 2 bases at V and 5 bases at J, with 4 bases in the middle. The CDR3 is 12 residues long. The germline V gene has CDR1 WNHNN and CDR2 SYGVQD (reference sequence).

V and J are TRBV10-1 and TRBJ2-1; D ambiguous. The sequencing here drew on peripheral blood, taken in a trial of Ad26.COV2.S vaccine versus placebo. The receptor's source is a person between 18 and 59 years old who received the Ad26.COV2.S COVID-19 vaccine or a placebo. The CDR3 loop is CASSEDNNEQFF. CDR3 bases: TGCGCCAGCAGTGAGGACAACAATGAGCAGTTCTTC.